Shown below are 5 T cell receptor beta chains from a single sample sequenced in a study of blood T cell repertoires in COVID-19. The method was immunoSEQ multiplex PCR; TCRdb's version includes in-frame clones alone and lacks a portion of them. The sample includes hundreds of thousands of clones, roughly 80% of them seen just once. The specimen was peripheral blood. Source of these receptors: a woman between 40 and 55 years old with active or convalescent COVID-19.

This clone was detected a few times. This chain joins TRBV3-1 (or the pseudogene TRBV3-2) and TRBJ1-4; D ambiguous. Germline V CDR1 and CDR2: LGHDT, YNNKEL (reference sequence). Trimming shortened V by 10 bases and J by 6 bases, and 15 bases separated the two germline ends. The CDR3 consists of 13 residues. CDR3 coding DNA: TGTGCCACCCCGAGAGGGTTAGATGAAAAACTGTTTTTT. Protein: CATPRGLDEKLFF.

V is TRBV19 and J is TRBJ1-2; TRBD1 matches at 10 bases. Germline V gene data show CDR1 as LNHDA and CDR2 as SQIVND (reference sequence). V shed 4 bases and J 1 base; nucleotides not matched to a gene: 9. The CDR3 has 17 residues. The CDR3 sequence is CASSRATGGLVNYGYTF. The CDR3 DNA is TGTGCCAGTAGTAGAGCGACAGGGGGCTTGGTTAACTATGGCTACACCTTC. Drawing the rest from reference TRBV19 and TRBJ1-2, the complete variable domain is DGGITQSPKYLFRKEGQNVTLSCEQNLNHDAMYWYRQDPGQGLRLIYYSQIVNDFQKGDIAEGYSVSREKKESFPLTVTSAQKNPTAFYLCASSRATGGLVNYGYTFGSGTRLTVV.

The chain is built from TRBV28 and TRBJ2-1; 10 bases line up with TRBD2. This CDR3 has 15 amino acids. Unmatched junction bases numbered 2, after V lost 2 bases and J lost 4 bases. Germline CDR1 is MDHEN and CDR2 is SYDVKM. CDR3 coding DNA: TGTGCCAGCAGTTTACGGACTAGCGGATACAATGAGCAGTTCTTC. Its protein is CASSLRTSGYNEQFF.

The CDR3 here is CATSGTGKNTEAFF. The DNA for the CDR3 is TGTGCCACCAGTGGGACAGGGAAGAACACTGAAGCTTTCTTT. V is TRBV24-1 and J is TRBJ1-1, with 8 bases aligning to TRBD1. J was trimmed by 1 base and V by 5 bases; bases with no gene match: 2. The CDR3 length is 14 residues. The germline CDR1 and CDR2 sequences are KGHDR and SFDVKD.

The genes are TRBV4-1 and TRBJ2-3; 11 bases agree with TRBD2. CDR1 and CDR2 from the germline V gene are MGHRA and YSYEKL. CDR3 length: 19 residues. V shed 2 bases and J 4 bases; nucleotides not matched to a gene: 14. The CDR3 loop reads CASSQWFYQLAGGADTQYF. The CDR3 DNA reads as TGCGCCAGCAGCCAATGGTTCTATCAGCTAGCGGGGGGCGCAGATACGCAGTATTTT.